This TCR beta chain appears in the sequencing data of a study of cytomegalovirus exposure and HLA in healthy donors. Overall study results and limits: Beyond CMV serostatus, there was no information to go on about immune exposure. Presence/absence results assume similar sequencing depth per donor, which may not hold. The authors reported that TCR beta sequences could predict HLA-A and HLA-B alleles. These predictions were accurate for most subjects in the first cohort.

Comments on this clone: Its antigen remains unidentified.

Primers included in the PCR were 60 Vbeta and 13 Jbeta primers. This table comes from immunoSEQ multiplex PCR, and its TCRdb copy is limited to in-frame clones, with some not included. Among some 57,000 clones listed, approximately 75% were seen once. Losses at the gene ends were 5 bases for V and 0 bases for J; bases not matched to a gene: 12. Germline CDR1 reads SGHAT; CDR2 reads FQDESV (reference sequence). This CDR3 contains 19 residues. The sequence was collected from a woman under 40 in good health and CMV-seronegative. The sample comprised PBMCs. The chain is built from TRBV11-1 and TRBJ2-3; TRBD2 aligns across 12 bases. Here the CDR3 reads CASSDSGLAGPTSTDTQYF. CDR3 coding DNA: TGTGCCAGCAGCGACTCGGGACTAGCGGGCCCAACTAGCACAGATACGCAGTATTTT.